These 3 T cell receptor beta chains came from one sample sequenced in a study of CD8 T cells in ankylosing spondylitis (dated by TCRdb to 2017 to 2019). General study outcomes and caveats: A TCR beta motif of 8 or 9 highly homologous amino acid variants appeared characteristic of blood from ankylosing spondylitis patients.

Which antigens these TCRs recognize remains unknown. Library generation was performed with 5' RACE. The sequencer was an Illumina HiSeq 2500. TCRdb reprocessing: public reads trimmed at Q25 with fastp, clones called with MiXCR, in-frame beta chains kept. Here each entry gathers all rows of one CDR3 protein and keeps the most common genes and DNA. The sample table shows 500,000 to 650,000 distinct CDR3 sequences, and roughly 5.2% are seen once. Of the sample, approximately 3.5% is held by the ten largest clones. The sequencing sample was made of blood, either unsorted or a sorted T cell fraction (not recorded which). These receptors came from a male donor with ankylosing spondylitis.

This clonotype was observed at least ten times. CDR3 amino acids: CTSQGLAGEQYF. The CDR3 nucleotides are TGCACCTCCCAGGGACTAGCGGGAGAGCAGTACTTC. The genes are TRBV29-1 and TRBJ2-7; 13 bases are a match to TRBD2. The CDR3 is 12 amino acids. Germline-derived CDR1 and CDR2 are SQVTM and ANQGSEA.

This clonotype came up many times. The V and J genes are TRBV7-2 and TRBJ2-1; D uncertain. Trimming left V 2 bases short and J 9 bases short, with 14 bases between. The CDR3 extends over 14 amino acids. Germline V gives CDR1 SGHTA, CDR2 FQGNSA. CDR3 loop: CASSLTVDVGEQFF. The CDR3 DNA reads TGTGCCAGCAGCTTAACTGTGGATGTTGGTGAGCAGTTCTTC.

This clonotype was detected ten times or more. This rearrangement joins TRBV9 to TRBJ1-6; D is uncertain. Germline CDR1 is SGDLS and CDR2 is YYNGEE. V was shortened by 0 bases and J by 0 bases, with 4 bases between the two germline ends. The CDR3 totals 15 residues. The CDR3 DNA reads as TGTGCCAGCAGCGTAGGGAGCTCCTATAATTCACCCCTCCACTTT. Protein: CASSVGSSYNSPLHF.